This T cell receptor (beta chain) was sequenced in a study of blood T cell repertoires in COVID-19. Sequenced by immunoSEQ multiplex PCR; TCRdb stores in-frame clones only, minus some. This table holds 150,000 to 200,000 clones, around 89% found once. Trimming removed 10 bases from V and 7 bases from J; junction bases left unmatched: 5. This CDR3 contains 12 residues. CDR1 is KGHDR, CDR2 SFDVKD, per germline. This chain links TRBV24-1 with TRBJ1-1, with 10 bases fitting TRBD1. This receptor was taken from a human donor in a cohort sampled during active COVID-19. Sequences were obtained from peripheral blood. The CDR3 loop is CATRTGGSEAFF. In nucleotides, the CDR3 is TGTGCCACAAGGACAGGGGGTAGTGAAGCTTTCTTT.